This is a list of T cell receptor beta chains from one sample in a study of CD8 T cells in Susac syndrome. TCRdb re-called the immunoSEQ multiplex PCR reads through MiXCR, storing one row per CDR3 protein. The table includes about 200,000 distinct CDR3 sequences, roughly nine tenths detected once. The specimen was CD8+ T cells from PBMCs. These receptor sequences come from a human donor with multiple sclerosis. Each CDR3 is given with its conserved first and last residue. D genes are given only for firm matches. Size values are once, few and many counts, or a class for expanded clones, and some rows have none.

d_gene,j_gene,len,v_gene,abundance,CDR3nt,CDR3aa
-,TRBJ2-6,16,TRBV19,-,TGTGTCAGTAGTATAGCCGGCAGGTCTGGGGCCAACGTCCTGACTTTC,CVSSIAGRSGANVLTF
-,TRBJ2-7,16,TRBV29-1,-,TGCAGCGTTGTAAGGCCACCACCGAAGCCGAACTACGAGCAGTACTTC,CSVVRPPPKPNYEQYF
-,TRBJ2-2,13,TRBV20-1,-,TGCAGTGCTAGGGACAGAGACACCGGGGAGCTGTTTTTT,CSARDRDTGELFF
-,TRBJ1-1,14,TRBV6-2/TRBV6-3,-,TGTGCCAGCAGGATGGACAGAACGAACACTGAAGCTTTCTTT,CASRMDRTNTEAFF
TRBD2,TRBJ2-1,14,TRBV9,-,TGTGCCAGCAGCGCGGGACTAGCGGACAATGAGCAGTTCTTC,CASSAGLADNEQFF
TRBD1,TRBJ2-7,15,TRBV4-1,-,TGCGCCAGCAGCCACTCCGGGACAGGCTCCTACGAGCAGTACTTC,CASSHSGTGSYEQYF
-,TRBJ2-1,17,TRBV29-1,-,TGCAGCGTTGAAGATCGTCTCCACGGGAGACCCTACAATGAGCAGTTCTTC,CSVEDRLHGRPYNEQFF
-,TRBJ2-1,12,TRBV2,-,TGTGCCAGCAGTGTGTCCTACAATGAGCAGTTCTTC,CASSVSYNEQFF
TRBD2,TRBJ2-3,15,TRBV12-3/TRBV12-4,-,TGTGCCAGCAGGCCTCGGGAGGCAGACACAGATACGCAGTATTTT,CASRPREADTDTQYF
-,TRBJ2-7,13,TRBV24-1,few,TGTGCCACCAGTGAAGGCGTTTGGTACGAGCAGTACTTC,CATSEGVWYEQYF
TRBD1,TRBJ1-1,14,TRBV13,-,TGTGCCAGCACACACAGGGGATACAACACTGAAGCTTTCTTT,CASTHRGYNTEAFF
TRBD2,TRBJ2-3,14,TRBV9,-,TGTGCCAGCAGCGTGGGACTAGCGGCAGATACGCAGTATTTT,CASSVGLAADTQYF
TRBD1,TRBJ1-1,17,TRBV4-1,-,TGCGCCAGCAGCCAAGATTCGCGGGGACAGCTGAACACTGAAGCTTTCTTT,CASSQDSRGQLNTEAFF
TRBD1,TRBJ2-7,14,TRBV14,-,TGTGCCAGCAGCCTATACGGACAGGCCTACGAGCAGTACTTC,CASSLYGQAYEQYF
TRBD2,TRBJ2-3,12,TRBV20-1,once,TGCAGTGCTAAGCGGGGGGAGGATACGCAGTATTTT,CSAKRGEDTQYF
TRBD2,TRBJ2-3,16,TRBV4-1,-,TGCGCCAGCAGCCAAGAAACTAGCGGCTTCACAGATACGCAGTATTTT,CASSQETSGFTDTQYF
-,TRBJ2-6,17,TRBV6-1,-,TGTGCCAGCAGCCCCCTGACAGTGCCCTCTGGGGCCAACGTCCTGACTTTC,CASSPLTVPSGANVLTF
-,TRBJ2-5,16,TRBV20-1,-,TGCAGTGCTAGCGGAGGACTATCGGGGCCGGGGGAGACCCAGTACTTC,CSASGGLSGPGETQYF
-,TRBJ2-2,14,TRBV30,-,TGTGCCTGGAACAGCCAGCCGAACACCGGGGAGCTGTTTTTT,CAWNSQPNTGELFF
-,TRBJ2-3,14,TRBV13,-,TGTGCCAGCAGCTTAGATATAAGCACAGATACGCAGTATTTT,CASSLDISTDTQYF
-,TRBJ2-5,14,TRBV7-2,-,TGTGCCAGCAGCCAACTAGCATTTCAAGAGACCCAGTACTTC,CASSQLAFQETQYF
-,TRBJ2-3,15,TRBV2,-,TGTGCCAGCAGGGGGATAGCGGCCCACACAGATACGCAGTATTTT,CASRGIAAHTDTQYF
-,TRBJ1-4,15,TRBV7-9,-,TGTGCCAGCAGCCCCCAGTTCGGGCTTAATGAAAAACTGTTTTTT,CASSPQFGLNEKLFF
-,TRBJ2-7,13,TRBV5-1,-,TGCGCCAGCAGCTTAATCGGAGCCTACGAGCAGTACTTC,CASSLIGAYEQYF
-,TRBJ2-7,14,TRBV27,-,TGTGCCAGCAGTTTAGGACTTACCGGTTACGAGCAGTACTTC,CASSLGLTGYEQYF
-,TRBJ2-1,17,TRBV5-1,-,TGCGCCAGCAGCTTGGTCTCCCTTCCTACGACCTCCTACGAGCAGTTCTTC,CASSLVSLPTTSYEQFF
-,TRBJ1-1,14,TRBV19,-,TGTGCCAGTAGTATCGCACAGGGGAACACTGAAGCTTTCTTT,CASSIAQGNTEAFF
-,TRBJ2-1,15,TRBV9,-,TGTGCCAGCAGCGCGGGACCCACAGGGTTCAGTGAGCAGTTCTTC,CASSAGPTGFSEQFF
-,TRBJ2-3,14,TRBV6-5,-,TGTGCCAGCAGTTATTCTAAGGGCACAGATACGCAGTATTTT,CASSYSKGTDTQYF
-,TRBJ1-5,14,TRBV6-2/TRBV6-3,-,TGTGCCAGCAGCCCCGGACAGATCAATCAGCCCCAGCATTTT,CASSPGQINQPQHF
TRBD2,TRBJ2-5,16,TRBV7-9,-,TGTGCCAGCAGCCCGGGGGGACCACGCCTCCAAGAGACCCAGTACTTC,CASSPGGPRLQETQYF
TRBD1,TRBJ2-7,15,TRBV4-2,-,TGTGCCAGCAGCATCCATAGTAGGGGGCAGGGGGAGCAGTACTTC,CASSIHSRGQGEQYF
-,TRBJ2-3,16,TRBV15,once,TGTGCCACCAGCAGAGATCAGGGTTCAAGCACAGATACGCAGTATTTT,CATSRDQGSSTDTQYF
-,TRBJ2-7,13,TRBV7-9,-,TGTGCCAGCAGCCTGATCGATGGGTCCGAGCAGTACTTC,CASSLIDGSEQYF
TRBD1,TRBJ1-5,14,TRBV2,-,TGTGCCAGCAGGGCGGGACAGAGCAATCAGCCCCAGCATTTT,CASRAGQSNQPQHF
-,TRBJ1-6,14,TRBV5-1,few,TGCGCCAGCAGCTTCGCAGGATGGGGTTCACCCCTCCACTTT,CASSFAGWGSPLHF
-,TRBJ2-5,14,TRBV29-1,-,TGCAGCGTTGAAGCGGCAGGGACCGGTGGGACCCAGTACTTC,CSVEAAGTGGTQYF
-,TRBJ2-1,16,TRBV7-8,-,TGTGCCAGCAGCTTAGTAGGCGGGTTTGGTGGCAATGAGCAGTTCTTC,CASSLVGGFGGNEQFF
TRBD1,TRBJ1-1,14,TRBV2,-,TGCGCCAGCAGTGATCCAGGGGGGTACGCTGAAGCTTTCTTT,CASSDPGGYAEAFF
TRBD1,TRBJ2-7,14,TRBV6-2/TRBV6-3,few,TGTGCCAGCAGACCCGGGACAGGGGATTTCGAGCAGTACTTC,CASRPGTGDFEQYF
TRBD2,TRBJ2-3,14,TRBV9,-,TGTGCCAGCAGCCCCGAGCGGGAGGGAGATACGCAGTATTTT,CASSPEREGDTQYF
TRBD1,TRBJ2-7,14,TRBV27,-,TGTGCCAGCAACCAAGGGACAGGGGGCCACGAGCAGTACTTC,CASNQGTGGHEQYF
-,TRBJ2-7,16,TRBV4-1,-,TGCGCCAGCAGTCCTGGGACGGCTACCAGCTCCTACGAGCAGTACTTC,CASSPGTATSSYEQYF
TRBD2,TRBJ2-2,14,TRBV7-9,-,TGTGCCAGCCCCCGGGAGGATGATGGCGGGGAGCTGTTTTTT,CASPREDDGGELFF
TRBD1,TRBJ1-4,14,TRBV4-1,once,TGCGCCAGCAACCCGACAGGGTCGGATGAAAAACTGTTTTTT,CASNPTGSDEKLFF